A single sample is the source of the 27 T cell receptor beta chains below, sequenced in a study of T cell clonality in common variable immunodeficiency. The repertoire was sequenced with immunoSEQ multiplex PCR; TCRdb's copy has only in-frame clones and lacks some. The sample holds 60,000 to 75,000 clones, and no clone turns up only once. The specimen sequenced was peripheral blood mononuclear cells. Receptors originate from a person aged 18 to 70 in good health.

In this sample, this clone turned up many times. The read stops 3 residues short of the end of the CDR3; the missing end is completed from the germline J gene. The rearrangement links TRBV19 to TRBJ2-1; 8 bases map to TRBD1. V lost 5 bases to trimming and J lost 2 bases; unmatched junction nucleotides: 5. Germline values: CDR1 LNHDA, CDR2 SQIVND (reference sequence). This CDR3 has 15 residues. CDR3 DNA (partial): TGTGCCAGTAGTGCCCAGGGGGCGACCTACAATGAG. Protein sequence: CASSAQGATYNE. The whole CDR3 region reads CASSAQGATYNEQFF.

This clone was found many times. With the read ending 3 residues before the CDR3 end, the germline J gene is used to fill in that end. The chain is built from TRBV29-1 and TRBJ2-1, with TRBD2 matching over 7 bases. The CDR3 sequence is 12 residues long. The trim removed 7 bases at V and 6 bases at J, leaving 6 bases unmatched. Germline V gives CDR1 SQVTM, CDR2 ANQGSEA. Here the CDR3 reads CSAGGNLNEQFF. CDR3 DNA (partial): TGCAGCGCCGGGGGGAACCTCAATGAG.

This clone was counted ten times or more. The CDR3 is cut off 3 residues early in the read; its end comes from the germline J gene. The V and J genes are TRBV7-9 and TRBJ2-2, with no clear D. Germline loops: CDR1 SEHNR, CDR2 FQNEAQ (reference sequence). V lost 1 base, J lost 6 bases, and 3 bases lay in between. The CDR3 totals 12 residues. The CDR3 loop reads CASSLGAGELFF. CDR3 bases read: TGTGCCAGCAGCTTAGGCGCCGGGGAG.

This clone was counted ten times or more. Read sequence stops 3 residues before the CDR3 end, and the germline J gene provides the missing end. This chain connects TRBV23-1 to TRBJ2-2; D might be TRBD2 (5 bases). TRBV23-1 is assigned to the ORF class and has an uncertain function. The length of the CDR3 is 15 residues. V lost 1 base to trimming and J lost 1 base, with 7 bases between them. The covered CDR3 bases are TGCGCCAGCAGTCAATACAGCGGGAACACCGGGGAG. Translating gives CASSQYSGNTGE. The whole CDR3 protein reads CASSQYSGNTGELFF.

This clone occurred many times. The CDR3 protein is CASSLNLAGDADTQYF. CDR3 DNA, as far as it was read: TGTGCCAGTAGTCTGAATCTAGCGGGAGACGCAGATACG. The chain combines TRBV19 with TRBJ2-3, with 10 bases identical to TRBD2. The observed sequence ends 3 residues before the CDR3 terminus, with the missing tail filled in from the germline J gene. CDR3 length: 16 residues. J gave up 4 bases and V 5 bases, and 9 bases lay outside the gene matches. CDR1 is LNHDA, CDR2 SQIVND, per germline (reference sequence).

This clone was found many times. The sequenced part of the CDR3 DNA is TGCGCCAGCAGCTTTGCCACTCCTAATGAG. Amino acid sequence: CASSFATPNE. The CDR3 reads in full as CASSFATPNEQFF. The V call is TRBV5-1, the J call TRBJ2-1; D not resolved. The CDR3 end falls 3 residues outside the read, so it is completed with the germline J gene. The germline gives CDR1 SGHRS, CDR2 YFSETQ. This CDR3 contains 13 residues. The germline V and J ends were trimmed by 2 bases and 7 bases, with 10 bases remaining between them. The full variable domain, in which reference TRBV5-1 and TRBJ2-1 provide the parts outside the CDR3, is KAGVTQTPRYLIKTRGQQVTLSCSPISGHRSVSWYQQTPGQGLQFLFEYFSETQRNKGNFPGRFSGRQFSNSRSEMNVSTLELGDSALYLCASSFATPNEQFFGPGTRLTVL.

The sample holds many counts of this clone. The CDR3 end is not reached by the read, which stops 3 residues before it; the germline J gene fills it in. The chain recombines TRBV5-4 with TRBJ1-1, with TRBD1 as a possible D gene (5 bases). This CDR3 contains 15 residues. V was cut by 3 bases and J by 4 bases, with 16 bases left in between. CDR1 and CDR2 (germline): SGHNT, YYREEE (reference sequence). The CDR3 loop is CASSWGQGEGTEAFF. The covered CDR3 bases are TGTGCCAGCAGCTGGGGTCAAGGGGAGGGCACTGAA.

This clone was observed a few times. The read gets to within 3 residues of the CDR3 end, and the germline J gene fills in the rest. This chain uses TRBV5-6 with TRBJ1-2; D not certain. This CDR3 spans 15 amino acids. CDR1 SGHDT and CDR2 YYEEEE come from the germline V gene. CDR3 DNA, as far as it was read: TGTGCCAGCAGCTCCGAAACTAGCGTTCACAATGAC. It specifies CASSSETSVHND. The whole CDR3 sequence is CASSSETSVHNDYTF.

This clone was counted ten times or more. Read coverage stops 3 residues before the CDR3 terminus; the germline J gene supplies the remainder. This chain uses TRBV7-9 with TRBJ2-5; 9 bases line up with TRBD1. Germline-derived CDR1 and CDR2 are SEHNR and FQNEAQ (reference sequence). This CDR3 contains 15 residues. Losses at the gene ends were 4 bases for V and 0 bases for J; bases not matched to a gene: 3. CDR3 loop: CASSWGQGNQETQYF. The part of the CDR3 DNA that was read is TGTGCCAGCAGCTGGGGACAGGGAAACCAAGAGACC.

Note on this clone: The CDR3 is cut off 3 residues early in the read; its end comes from the germline J gene. The chain links TRBV2 to TRBJ2-7, with D possibly TRBD2 on 5 matching bases. Trimming left V 2 bases short and J 0 bases short, with 8 bases between. This CDR3 comprises 14 residues. The germline CDR1 and CDR2 sequences are SNHLY and FYNNEI. The chain's CDR3 is CASSETGVSYEQYF. The sequenced CDR3 bases are TGTGCCAGCAGTGAAACCGGGGTCTCCTACGAG.

This clone was seen many times. The read gets to within 3 residues of the CDR3 end, and the germline J gene fills in the rest. This chain uses TRBV30 with TRBJ2-3, with a weak D call TRBD2 (6 bases). This CDR3 is built from 15 residues. The ends were cut back, 4 bases at V and 4 bases at J, with 18 bases in the middle. The germline V gene encodes CDR1 GTSNPN and CDR2 SVGIG (reference sequence). CDR3 sequence reads: CAWNPRAGWADTQYF. The CDR3 bases that were read are TGTGCCTGGAACCCGAGGGCGGGGTGGGCAGATACG.

There are many counts of this clone. Read coverage stops 3 residues before the CDR3 terminus; the germline J gene supplies the remainder. The V gene is TRBV7-9, the J gene TRBJ2-7, with D perhaps TRBD1 (6 bases). The V end was cut by 5 bases, the J end by 3 bases, with 14 bases between. Germline CDR1 reads SEHNR; CDR2 reads FQNEAQ (reference sequence). The CDR3 covers 14 residues. The CDR3 bases that were read are TGTGCCAGCAGCCCGTGGGACACCTACTACGAG. The encoded protein is CASSPWDTYYE. The whole CDR3 protein is CASSPWDTYYEQYF. The whole variable domain, filled in from reference TRBV7-9 and TRBJ2-7, reads DTGVSQNPRHKITKRGQNVTFRCDPISEHNRLYWYRQTLGQGPEFLTYFQNEAQLEKSRLLSDRFSAERPKGSFSTLEIQRTEQGDSAMYLCASSPWDTYYEQYFGPGTRLTVT.

This clone has a count of ten or more. The read terminates 3 residues ahead of where the CDR3 ends, so the germline J gene completes it. The rearrangement uses TRBV5-5 and TRBJ2-7; 8 nucleotides match TRBD2. Germline trimming cut 3 bases from V and 2 bases from J; bases unmatched to any gene: 4. CDR1 is SGHKS, CDR2 YYEKEE, per germline (reference sequence). CDR3 length equals 14 residues. CDR3: CASSSFSGAYEQYF. The sequenced part of the CDR3 DNA is TGTGCCAGCAGCTCTTTTAGCGGGGCCTACGAG.

At least ten counts were recorded for this clone. The missing CDR3 end, 3 residues past where the read stops, is filled in from the germline J gene. The rearrangement joins TRBV7-9 to TRBJ2-5; 7 bases agree with TRBD2. The CDR3 contains 15 residues. Trimming removed 3 bases from V and 5 bases from J; junction bases left unmatched: 9. Germline values: CDR1 SEHNR, CDR2 FQNEAQ (reference sequence). CDR3 bases read: TGTGCCAGCAGCTTCGGGGGGTTAGGTGGGGAGACC. Protein product: CASSFGGLGGET. Given in full, the CDR3 is CASSFGGLGGETQYF.

Worth noting for this clone: Coverage ceases 3 residues before the CDR3 finishes, and the germline J gene fills in the end. The chain links TRBV19 to TRBJ2-1; possibly TRBD1 for D (6 bases). V was cut by 4 bases and J by 8 bases, with 9 bases left in between. The CDR3 spans 12 residues. Germline V lookup: CDR1 LNHDA, CDR2 SQIVND (reference sequence). Partial CDR3 DNA: TGTGCCAGTAGTAGCAGGGGTGATGAG. This translates into CASSSRGDE. The whole CDR3 is CASSSRGDEQFF.

This clone was seen repeatedly, ten times or more. The CDR3 goes on 3 residues after the read ends, and that part is filled in from the germline J gene. The chain has TRBV5-6 and TRBJ2-3; the D is unclear. Between the trimmed V and J ends, which lost 2 bases and 4 bases, there was a span of 8 bases. This CDR3 contains 13 residues. Germline CDR1 SGHDT, CDR2 YYEEEE. The part of the CDR3 DNA that was read is TGTGCCAGCAGCTTAATGCGTTCAGATACG. Translation: CASSLMRSDT. The full CDR3 sequence reads CASSLMRSDTQYF.

This clone was seen repeatedly, ten times or more. The read ends 3 residues early relative to the CDR3; the germline J gene fills the gap. This sequence joins TRBV20-1 and TRBJ2-1, with D possibly matching TRBD1 (6 bases). The V end lost 3 bases, the J end lost 3 bases, and 15 bases lay between the germline ends. Germline lookup yields CDR1 DFQATT and CDR2 SNEGSKA (reference sequence). The CDR3 is 15 amino acids. CDR3 sequence reads: CSASPLSDSYNEQFF. The CDR3 bases that were read are TGCAGTGCTAGCCCCCTTTCGGACAGCTACAATGAG.

This clone was counted many times. The read terminates 3 residues before the CDR3 end, so the remaining end is supplied by the germline J gene. J is TRBJ2-4 and V is TRBV14, with D tentatively TRBD1 (6 bases). V lost 4 bases to trimming and J lost 9 bases, with 13 bases between them. Per the germline V gene, CDR1 is SGHDN and CDR2 is FVKESK. CDR3 length equals 13 residues. The CDR3 DNA, read in part, is TGTGCCAGCAGCCGAGCAGGGGCCGCCATT. Its translation: CASSRAGAAI. The entire CDR3 sequence reads CASSRAGAAIQYF. Complete variable domain (other parts from reference TRBV14 and TRBJ2-4): EAGVTQFPSHSVIEKGQTVTLRCDPISGHDNLYWYRRVMGKEIKFLLHFVKESKQDESGMPNNRFLAERTGGTYSTLKVQPAELEDSGVYFCASSRAGAAIQYFGAGTRLSVL.

Ten or more counts support this clone. The CDR3 end is not reached by the read, which stops 3 residues before it; the germline J gene fills it in. The genes are TRBV29-1 and TRBJ2-3; 11 bases fit TRBD1. V lost 7 bases, J lost 4 bases, and 7 bases stayed unmatched. CDR3 size: 14 residues. Germline CDR1 reads SQVTM; CDR2 reads ANQGSEA. The CDR3 bases that were read are TGCAGCGGTACCGGGACAGGGGGTGCAGATACG. This codes for CSGTGTGGADT. From start to end, the CDR3 is CSGTGTGGADTQYF.

This clone was counted at least ten times. With the read ending 3 residues before the CDR3 end, the germline J gene is used to fill in that end. This sequence joins TRBV30 and TRBJ2-1, with 7 bases matching TRBD2. The CDR3 contains 15 residues. Trimming cost V 4 bases and J 1 base; bases outside gene matches: 7. CDR1 and CDR2 (germline): GTSNPN, SVGIG (reference sequence). The DNA read from the CDR3 is TGTGCCTGGAATTTCGGCGGGAGATCCTACAATGAG. The encoded protein is CAWNFGGRSYNE. The entire CDR3 protein reads CAWNFGGRSYNEQFF.

At least ten counts were recorded for this clone. At one end the junction does not follow the germline gene, possibly because of a read error. The read ends 3 residues before the CDR3 terminus; that terminus is restored from the germline J gene. The chain links TRBV4-2 to TRBJ1-1, with D perhaps TRBD1 (6 bases). CDR3 length: 15 residues. Per the germline V gene, CDR1 is LGHNA and CDR2 is YNFKEQ. CDR3 protein: CASSQGHTGYTEAFF. The covered CDR3 bases are TGCGCCAGCAGCCAAGGGCACACAGGGTACACTGAA.

This clone was detected many times. Coverage ceases 3 residues before the CDR3 finishes, and the germline J gene fills in the end. The chain recombines TRBV5-1 with TRBJ2-1; tentatively, D is TRBD2 (7 bases). Trimming pared 4 bases from V and 8 bases from J, leaving 22 bases between. Germline V lookup: CDR1 SGHRS, CDR2 YFSETQ. The CDR3 length is 16 residues. The CDR3 region is CASSTGGPVGVDEQFF. The sequenced CDR3 bases are TGCGCCAGCAGCACCGGGGGGCCAGTAGGGGTCGATGAG.

There are many counts of this clone. The missing CDR3 end, 3 residues past where the read stops, is filled in from the germline J gene. The gene calls are TRBV7-3 and TRBJ2-7; a possible D gene is TRBD2 (6 bases). Germline CDR1 reads SGHTA; CDR2 reads FQGTGA. CDR3 length: 15 residues. V shed 0 bases and J shed 3 bases, with 12 bases lying between them. CDR3 loop: CASSLTGRGFYEQYF. The DNA read from the CDR3 is TGTGCCAGCAGCTTAACCGGGCGGGGTTTCTACGAG.

This clone was recorded many times. The read ends 3 residues shy of where the CDR3 ends; the end is completed using the germline J gene. J is TRBJ1-5 and V is TRBV4-2, with TRBD1 identical over 9 bases. The length of the CDR3 is 15 residues. Trimming cost V 0 bases and J 7 bases; bases outside gene matches: 4. Germline lookup yields CDR1 LGHNA and CDR2 YNFKEQ. The sequenced part of the CDR3 DNA is TGTGCCAGCAGCCAAGATCGACAGGGGGTGCAGCCC. It is translated as CASSQDRQGVQP. The complete CDR3 sequence is CASSQDRQGVQPQHF.

This clone appeared many times. The missing CDR3 end, 3 residues past where the read stops, is filled in from the germline J gene. The chain couples TRBV18 to TRBJ2-7; 8 bases map to TRBD1. J gave up 3 bases and V 3 bases, and 4 bases lay outside the gene matches. Germline CDR1 reads KGHSH; CDR2 reads LQKENI. The CDR3 is 14 residues long. CDR3 amino acids: CASSPRTGNYEQYF. The covered CDR3 bases are TGTGCCAGCTCACCCAGGACAGGGAACTACGAG.

This clone has a count of ten or more. The CDR3 end falls 3 residues outside the read, so it is completed with the germline J gene. The chain couples TRBV19 to TRBJ1-1; TRBD1 aligns across 9 bases. The CDR3 length is 14 residues. V was pared by 4 bases and J by 2 bases, with 2 bases of the junction left unmatched. Per the germline V gene, CDR1 is LNHDA and CDR2 is SQIVND (reference sequence). Partial CDR3 DNA: TGTGCCAGTAGTACGACAGGGGGTAACACTGAA. This gives the protein CASSTTGGNTE. The whole CDR3 protein is CASSTTGGNTEAFF.

This clone was seen many times. The observed sequence ends 3 residues before the CDR3 terminus, with the missing tail filled in from the germline J gene. The V gene is TRBV2, the J gene TRBJ2-2, with 11 nucleotides matching TRBD2. With V trimmed by 0 bases and J by 0 bases, 3 bases remained unmatched. Germline V CDR1 and CDR2: SNHLY, FYNNEI. This CDR3 spans 18 amino acids. This chain's CDR3 is CASSEAGGLAANTGELFF. CDR3 DNA, as far as it was read: TGTGCCAGCAGTGAAGCAGGGGGACTAGCGGCGAACACCGGGGAG. Using reference TRBV2 and TRBJ2-2 for the parts outside the CDR3, the full variable domain is EPEVTQTPSHQVTQMGQEVILRCVPISNHLYFYWYRQILGQKVEFLVSFYNNEISEKSEIFDDQFSVERPDGSNFTLKIRSTKLEDSAMYFCASSEAGGLAANTGELFFGEGSRLTVL.